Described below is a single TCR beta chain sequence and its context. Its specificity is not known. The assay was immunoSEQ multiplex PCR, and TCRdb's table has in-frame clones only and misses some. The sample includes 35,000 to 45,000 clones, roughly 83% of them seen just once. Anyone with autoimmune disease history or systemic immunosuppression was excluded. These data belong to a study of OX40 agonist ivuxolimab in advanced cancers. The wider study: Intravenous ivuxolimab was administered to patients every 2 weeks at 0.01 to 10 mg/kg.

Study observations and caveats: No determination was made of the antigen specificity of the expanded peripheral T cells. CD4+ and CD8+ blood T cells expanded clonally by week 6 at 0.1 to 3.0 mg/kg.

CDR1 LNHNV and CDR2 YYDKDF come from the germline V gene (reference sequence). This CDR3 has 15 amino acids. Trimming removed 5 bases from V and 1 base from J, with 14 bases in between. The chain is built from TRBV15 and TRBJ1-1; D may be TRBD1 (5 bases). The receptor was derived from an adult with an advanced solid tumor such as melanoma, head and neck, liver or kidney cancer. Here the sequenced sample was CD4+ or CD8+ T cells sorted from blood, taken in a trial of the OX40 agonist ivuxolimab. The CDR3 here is CATSPYGGGNTEAFF. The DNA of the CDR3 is TGTGCCACCAGCCCCTATGGGGGGGGGAACACTGAAGCTTTCTTT.